The clone carrying this T cell receptor beta chain appeared once. These data come from a study of blood T cell repertoires in COVID-19. Study information: Samples taken during acute and convalescent COVID-19 were collected in the United States, Italy and Spain. The cDNA or gDNA used as material had been derived from T cells, B-cell-depleted T cells, or PBMCs.

In the original processing: Estimated nucleated cell counts came from reference gene primer amplification. Profiling relied on immunoSEQ multiplex PCR, and the TCRdb table lists in-frame clones only, not all of them. The V and J calls and clone size come from that table; D and trimming were worked out from the DNA. The sample records more than 200,000 clones, roughly 82% being singletons. The CDR3 runs to 15 residues. Trimming stripped 7 bases from V and 0 bases from J, with 14 bases between. CDR1 and CDR2 (germline): LNHDA, SQIVND (reference sequence). The rearrangement uses TRBV19 and TRBJ2-3; weak D call: TRBD1 (5 bases). Sequencing input: peripheral blood. The TCR sequence derives from a woman aged 40 to 50 who had recovered from COVID-19. CDR3 nucleotides: TGTGCCAGTACTTTGAGTCGACAGAGCACAGATACGCAGTATTTT. Its protein is CASTLSRQSTDTQYF.